Listed below are T cell receptor beta chains from one sample, sequenced in a study of cytomegalovirus exposure and HLA in healthy donors. The assay was immunoSEQ multiplex PCR, and TCRdb's table has in-frame clones only and misses some. Here the sample spans 200,000 or so clones, more than 60% being singletons. The specimen sequenced was PBMCs. The receptors shown here come from a woman younger than 45 in good health and CMV-seropositive. Each CDR3 is given with its conserved first and last residue. The order of the fields is V gene, D gene, CDR3 length, clone size, J gene, CDR3 protein, CDR3 DNA. D genes are given only for firm matches. The size field is filled for only some rows; it gives once, few, many or a size class.

TRBV28	NA	16	few	TRBJ1-1	CASSPTTGKANTEAFF	TGTGCCAGCAGTCCCACCACAGGGAAGGCGAACACTGAAGCTTTCTTT
TRBV20-1	TRBD1	10	NA	TRBJ2-5	CSADRVSQYF	TGCAGTGCTGACAGGGTGTCGCAGTACTTC
TRBV28	TRBD1	12	NA	TRBJ1-5	CASRTGDQPQHF	TGTGCCAGCCGCACAGGGGATCAGCCCCAGCATTTT
TRBV4-1	TRBD1	14	NA	TRBJ2-7	CASSQGDRAYEQYF	TGCGCCAGCAGCCAAGGGGACAGGGCCTACGAGCAGTACTTC
TRBV19	NA	13	NA	TRBJ1-5	CASSTGGNQPQHF	TGTGCCAGTAGTACAGGGGGCAATCAGCCCCAGCATTTT
TRBV12-5	NA	13	NA	TRBJ2-3	CASGFSGTDTQYF	TGTGCTAGTGGTTTCAGTGGCACAGATACGCAGTATTTT
TRBV5-1	TRBD2	17	NA	TRBJ2-5	CASRISPLGGTSTTQYF	TGCGCCAGCCGAATTTCCCCTTTGGGGGGGACCTCAACGACCCAGTACTTC
TRBV27	NA	13	NA	TRBJ2-7	CASSFSGAYEQYF	TGTGCCAGCAGTTTCTCCGGGGCCTACGAGCAGTACTTC
TRBV2	TRBD1	14	NA	TRBJ2-2	CASKDRGLTGELFF	TGTGCCAGCAAGGACAGGGGGCTTACCGGGGAGCTGTTTTTT
TRBV20-1	NA	10	NA	TRBJ1-2	CSVVGPGYTF	TGCAGTGTCGTGGGGCCTGGCTACACCTTC
TRBV4-2	NA	14	NA	TRBJ2-1	CASSLGRTYNEQFF	TGTGCCAGCAGCTTGGGGAGGACCTACAATGAGCAGTTCTTC
TRBV13	NA	15	NA	TRBJ1-1	CASSLVGGGTTEAFF	TGTGCCAGCAGCTTAGTAGGGGGGGGGACCACTGAAGCTTTCTTT
TRBV6-6	NA	13	few	TRBJ2-7	CATTPGQLYEQYF	TGTGCCACTACTCCTGGACAGCTCTACGAGCAGTACTTC
TRBV11-2	NA	18	NA	TRBJ2-5	CASSLRVRSNRAGETQYF	TGTGCCAGCAGCTTAAGAGTTCGGTCGAACAGGGCGGGAGAGACCCAGTACTTC
TRBV7-2	TRBD2	14	NA	TRBJ2-7	CASSFQRGDLEQYF	TGTGCCAGCAGCTTCCAGCGGGGGGATCTGGAGCAGTACTTC
TRBV19	TRBD1	16	NA	TRBJ1-5	CASSRGWTGRSQPQHF	TGTGCCAGTAGTAGGGGATGGACAGGTAGGTCGCAGCCCCAGCATTTT